This T cell receptor beta chain was sequenced during a study of monozygotic twins with inflammatory bowel disease. With respect to this clonotype: What it binds is not known.

Every single donor had a roughly 2.5 ml blood sample drawn. The germline V gene has CDR1 SGHTA and CDR2 FQGTGA. This CDR3 region has 15 residues. Via template switching, UMIs carrying a 6-nucleotide sample barcode were introduced. With the 5' RACE reads reprocessed, TCRdb shows one record per CDR3 protein and no DNA. Across some 170,000 distinct CDR3 sequences, the top ten clones capture 2.4% of the sample. Study observations and caveats: IBD patients had lower TCRbeta diversity (inverse Simpson) than healthy co-twins.

The TCR was taken from a human donor with ulcerative colitis or Crohn's disease, or a healthy co-twin of an affected twin (not recorded which). The sample was blood. The chain carries TRBV7-3 and TRBJ1-6; TCRdb indicates TRBD1, and absent DNA this call remains unverified. CDR3 residues: CASSFGGRGDSPLHF.